This TCR beta chain was sequenced for a study of blood T cells in healthy people across ages. This clonotype was detected a few times. RNA extraction gave at least 5 micrograms of total RNA per sample. This CDR3 has 16 amino acids. The V and J ends lost 5 bases and 8 bases, in that order; junction bases with no gene match: 13. Germline values: CDR1 KGHDR, CDR2 SFDVKD. Combining a sample-barcoded 5' primer with a J-beta primer mix, a second PCR ran for about 7 to 12 cycles. In TCRdb, the 5' RACE reads were re-called with MiXCR into one record per CDR3 protein. The data show hundreds of thousands of distinct CDR3 sequences, about 54% seen once.

The sample consisted of blood. This chain connects TRBV24-1 to TRBJ2-1, with 8 bases identical to TRBD2. This TCR came from a man in his 60s in good health. The CDR3 DNA reads TGTGCCACCAGTGGCTCCGCGGGGGGCCTCGGGGATGAGCAGTTCTTC. This encodes CATSGSAGGLGDEQFF.